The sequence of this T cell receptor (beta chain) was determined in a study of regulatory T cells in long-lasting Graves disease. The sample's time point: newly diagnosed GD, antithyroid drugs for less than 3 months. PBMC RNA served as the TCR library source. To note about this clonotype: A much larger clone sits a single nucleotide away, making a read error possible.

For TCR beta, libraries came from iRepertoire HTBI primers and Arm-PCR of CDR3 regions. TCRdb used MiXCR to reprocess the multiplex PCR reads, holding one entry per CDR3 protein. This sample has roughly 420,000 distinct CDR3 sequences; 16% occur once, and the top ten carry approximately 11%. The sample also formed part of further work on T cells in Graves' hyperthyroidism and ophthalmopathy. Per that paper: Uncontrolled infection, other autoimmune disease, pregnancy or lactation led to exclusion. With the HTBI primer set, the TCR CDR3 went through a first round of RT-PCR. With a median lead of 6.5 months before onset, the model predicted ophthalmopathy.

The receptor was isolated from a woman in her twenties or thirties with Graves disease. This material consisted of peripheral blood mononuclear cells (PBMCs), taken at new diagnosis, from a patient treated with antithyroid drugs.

CDR3 region: CACSGGGSDTQYF. CDR3 DNA sequence: TGTGCCTGCAGCGGCGGGGGTTCTGATACGCAGTATTTT. The genes are TRBV7-9 and TRBJ2-3; TRBD2 aligns across 7 bases. Germline assignment: CDR1 SEHNR and CDR2 FQNEAQ (reference sequence). This CDR3 has 13 residues.